This T cell receptor beta chain was identified in a study of CD8 T cells in ankylosing spondylitis. TCRdb re-called the 5' RACE reads through MiXCR, storing one row per CDR3 protein. The data show 130,000 or so distinct CDR3 sequences, over 9.5% seen once. This clonotype was picked up many times. In germline, CDR1 is SGHKS, CDR2 YYEKEE (reference sequence). V dropped 4 bases and J dropped 6 bases, with 11 bases sitting between them. CDR3 length: 13 residues. The genes are TRBV5-5 and TRBJ2-1; no reliable D call. The receptor was isolated from a female donor with ankylosing spondylitis or in good health (not recorded which). Sequencing input: blood, either unsorted or a sorted T cell fraction (not recorded which). The CDR3 nucleotides are TGTGCCAGCAGCCTGGATCGCGCCAATGAGCAGTTCTTC. Its translation is CASSLDRANEQFF.